This T cell receptor beta chain was retrieved from a study of vaccination and CD4 T cells after COVID-19. Study-wide background: Every participant was given two doses of BNT162b2 or mRNA-1273 vaccine. A median of roughly 97 days (range 35 to 161) separated diagnosis from post-COVID sampling. Stimuli were overlapping spike peptide pools of SARS-CoV-2 and three common cold coronaviruses (HCoV-NL63, HCoV-OC43, HCoV-229E).

An Oncomine TCR Beta short-read assay was used to sequence the DNA from cultured CD4+ T cells. TCRdb analysed the PCR reads with MiXCR anew, one entry per CDR3 protein. The data contain about 4,000 distinct CDR3 sequences, roughly 20% of them seen just once; the ten biggest clones take up around 20%. The germline gives CDR1 SNHLY, CDR2 FYNNEI. The V end lost 7 bases, the J end lost 3 bases, and 10 bases lay between the germline ends. The CDR3 loop spans 13 amino acids. About this clonotype itself: Antigen unknown.

Treatment noted: approximately nine-day PBMC culture with coronavirus spike peptide pools or control peptides (ViraFEST assay). The rearrangement links TRBV2 to TRBJ2-1; D ambiguous. The sequencing input was CD4+ T cells from blood, cultured in vitro. This TCR derives from a human donor who had recovered from COVID-19. The CDR3 sequence is CASKGRIYNEQFF. The CDR3 DNA reads as TGTGCCAGCAAGGGAAGAATCTACAATGAGCAGTTCTTC.